This T cell receptor beta chain was obtained from a study of blood T cell repertoires in COVID-19. Some clones are missing from TCRdb's copy, which holds only in-frame ones; the method was immunoSEQ multiplex PCR. The data contain about 160,000 clones, 78% of them singletons. Sequenced input: peripheral blood. The sequence was obtained from an elderly woman with acute or convalescent COVID-19.

CDR3 protein: CASSLNHQTGPNHSEAFF. As DNA, the CDR3 is TGCGCCAGCAGCTTAAATCACCAAACAGGACCAAATCATTCTGAAGCTTTCTTT. V and J are TRBV5-1 and TRBJ1-1; D is perhaps TRBD1 (5 bases). V was cut by 2 bases and J by 6 bases, with 26 bases left in between. Germline lookup yields CDR1 SGHRS and CDR2 YFSETQ. CDR3 size: 18 residues. The full variable domain, rest sourced from reference TRBV5-1 and TRBJ1-1, is KAGVTQTPRYLIKTRGQQVTLSCSPISGHRSVSWYQQTPGQGLQFLFEYFSETQRNKGNFPGRFSGRQFSNSRSEMNVSTLELGDSALYLCASSLNHQTGPNHSEAFFGQGTRLTVV.